This record covers a single T cell receptor beta chain. Its antigen is unidentified. Germline V CDR1 and CDR2: SGHNT, YYREEE (reference sequence). Trimming shortened V by 7 bases and J by 0 bases, and 7 bases separated the two germline ends. The CDR3 contains 12 residues. The sample comes from a study of early stage breast cancer tumors. Study overall: ER+/PR+/HER2- status applied to about 80% of the 16 invasive breast tumors.

Sequencing used immunoSEQ multiplex PCR; TCRdb keeps in-frame clones, though not all of them. The sample includes just over 70,000 clones, under 85% of them seen just once. General study points: Unsorted bulk genomic DNA sequencing lacked pairing and functional marker data. Enriched TCRB sequences shared across patients were mostly commonly generated sequences. In about 90% of the 16 patients, blood comparison separated tumor from normal breast.

What was sequenced was blood. The source of this sequence is a person aged 55 to 75 with breast cancer. The chain links TRBV5-4 to TRBJ2-5; D uncertain. The chain's CDR3 is CASGTDQETQYF. DNA for the CDR3: TGTGCCAGCGGAACAGACCAAGAGACCCAGTACTTC.